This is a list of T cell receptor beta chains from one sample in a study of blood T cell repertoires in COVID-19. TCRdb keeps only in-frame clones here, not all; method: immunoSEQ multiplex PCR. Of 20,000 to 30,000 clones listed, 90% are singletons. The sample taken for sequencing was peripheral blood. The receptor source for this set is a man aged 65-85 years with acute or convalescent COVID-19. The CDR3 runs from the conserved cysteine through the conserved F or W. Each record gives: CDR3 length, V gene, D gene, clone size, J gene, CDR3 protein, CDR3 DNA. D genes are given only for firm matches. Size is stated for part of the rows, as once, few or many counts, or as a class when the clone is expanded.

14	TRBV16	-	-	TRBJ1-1	CASSPFRENIEAFF	TGTGCCAGCAGCCCCTTCCGGGAGAACATTGAAGCTTTCTTT
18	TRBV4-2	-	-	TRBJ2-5	CASSQSPERKDLLETQYF	TGTGCCAGCAGCCAATCGCCCGAGAGGAAAGACCTCCTCGAGACCCAGTACTTC
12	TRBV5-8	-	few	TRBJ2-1	CASSWDIREQFF	TGTGCCAGCAGCTGGGACATACGCGAGCAGTTCTTC
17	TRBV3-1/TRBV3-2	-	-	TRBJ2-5	CASSQDRSGGQSRTQYF	TGTGCCAGCAGCCAAGATCGAAGCGGGGGACAGTCCCGGACCCAGTACTTC
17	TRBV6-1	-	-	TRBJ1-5	CASSEAPHPGLGQPQHF	TGTGCCAGCAGTGAAGCGCCGCATCCAGGGCTCGGACAGCCCCAGCATTTT
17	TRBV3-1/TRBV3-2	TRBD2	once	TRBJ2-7	CASSQSWGTSANYEQYF	TGTGCCAGCAGCCAGTCCTGGGGAACTAGCGCTAACTACGAGCAGTACTTC
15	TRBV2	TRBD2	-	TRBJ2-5	CATGGLAGSGETQYF	TGTGCCACGGGGGGGCTAGCGGGATCCGGGGAGACCCAGTACTTC
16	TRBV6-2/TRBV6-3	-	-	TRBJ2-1	CASSSNWGLNYNEQFF	TGTGCCAGCAGTTCCAATTGGGGCCTGAATTACAATGAGCAGTTCTTC
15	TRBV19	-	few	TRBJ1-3	CASNAGPASGNTIYF	TGTGCCAGCAATGCGGGTCCAGCCTCTGGAAACACCATATATTTT
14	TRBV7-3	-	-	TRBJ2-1	CASRKGGDYNEQFF	TGTGCCAGCAGGAAAGGCGGGGACTACAATGAGCAGTTCTTC
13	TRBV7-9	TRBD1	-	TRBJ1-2	CASSLGQDYGYTF	TGTGCCAGCAGCTTGGGACAGGACTATGGCTACACCTTC
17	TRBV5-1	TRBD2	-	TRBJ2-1	CASTRLAGQSSYNEQFF	TGCGCCAGCACCAGACTAGCGGGCCAGAGCTCCTACAATGAGCAGTTCTTC
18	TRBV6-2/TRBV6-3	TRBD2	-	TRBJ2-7	CASSYSKSGGKSSYEQYF	TGTGCCAGCAGTTACTCCAAATCCGGGGGGAAAAGCTCCTACGAGCAGTACTTC
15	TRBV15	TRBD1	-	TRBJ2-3	CATSRDRGLTDTQYF	TGTGCCACCAGCAGAGACAGGGGGCTCACAGATACGCAGTATTTT
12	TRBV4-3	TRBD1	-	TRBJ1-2	CASSRTGDGYTF	TGCGCCAGCAGCCGGACAGGGGATGGCTACACCTTC
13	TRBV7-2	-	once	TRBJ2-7	CASSSSPGDEQYF	TGTGCCAGCAGCTCTAGTCCGGGGGACGAGCAGTACTTC
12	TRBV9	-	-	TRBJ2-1	CASSTGFHEQFF	TGTGCCAGCAGCACGGGATTTCATGAGCAGTTCTTC
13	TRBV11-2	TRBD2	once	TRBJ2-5	CASGRGGVETQYF	TGTGCCAGCGGTCGGGGGGGTGTAGAGACCCAGTACTTC
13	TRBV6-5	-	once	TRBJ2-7	CASSLGLSYEQYF	TGTGCCAGCAGTCTGGGCCTTTCCTACGAGCAGTACTTC
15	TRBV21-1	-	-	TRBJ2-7	CASTPLPPEKYEQYF	TGTGCCAGCACTCCCCTACCCCCCGAGAAATACGAGCAGTACTTC
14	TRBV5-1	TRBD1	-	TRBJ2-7	CASSSGQGAFEQYF	TGCGCCAGCAGCTCGGGACAGGGGGCCTTCGAGCAGTACTTC
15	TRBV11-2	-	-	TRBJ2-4	CASSSRTDLQNIQYF	TGTGCCAGCAGCTCCCGGACAGATTTACAAAACATTCAGTACTTC
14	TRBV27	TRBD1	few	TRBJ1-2	CASSSGTGVLGYTF	TGTGCCAGCAGTTCCGGGACAGGGGTTCTCGGCTACACCTTC
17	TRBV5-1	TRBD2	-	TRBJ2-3	CASSPRTSGSSPDTQYF	TGCGCCAGCAGCCCCCGGACTAGCGGGAGCTCCCCAGATACGCAGTATTTT
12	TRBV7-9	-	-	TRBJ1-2	CASSLAAYGYTF	TGTGCCAGCAGCTTAGCGGCTTATGGCTACACCTTC
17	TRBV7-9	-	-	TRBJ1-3	CASSFSQGFAMGNTIYF	TGTGCCAGCAGCTTCTCACAGGGCTTCGCGATGGGAAACACCATATATTTT
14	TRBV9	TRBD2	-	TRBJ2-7	CASSVASGNSEQYF	TGTGCCAGCAGCGTAGCTAGCGGGAATTCCGAGCAGTACTTC
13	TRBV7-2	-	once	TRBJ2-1	CASSLSFGNEQFF	TGTGCCAGCAGCTTATCTTTCGGGAATGAGCAGTTCTTC
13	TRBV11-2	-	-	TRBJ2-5	CASSSGYGETQYF	TGTGCCAGCAGCTCGGGGTACGGAGAGACCCAGTACTTC
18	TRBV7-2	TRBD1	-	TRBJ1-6	CASSTRDRASLYNSPLHF	TGTGCCAGCAGCACCAGGGACAGGGCATCCCTCTATAATTCACCCCTCCACTTT
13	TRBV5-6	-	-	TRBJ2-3	CASSLGGADTQYF	TGTGCCAGCAGCTTGGGAGGCGCAGATACGCAGTATTTT
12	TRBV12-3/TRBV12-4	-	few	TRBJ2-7	CASSTQQYKLHF	TGTGCCAGCAGTACCCAACAGTACAAGCTACACTTC
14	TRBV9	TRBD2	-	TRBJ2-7	CASSVGGRSYEQYF	TGTGCCAGCAGCGTAGGCGGGAGATCGTACGAGCAGTACTTC
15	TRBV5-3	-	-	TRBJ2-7	CARSFGRELSYEQYF	TGTGCCAGAAGCTTCGGCAGGGAACTCTCCTACGAGCAGTACTTC
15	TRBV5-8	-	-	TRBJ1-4	CASSPRGFTNEKLFF	TGTGCCAGCAGCCCCCGGGGGTTCACTAATGAAAAACTGTTTTTT
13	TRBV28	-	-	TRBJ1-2	CASSSYRDRGYTF	TGTGCCAGCAGTTCGTACAGGGACCGCGGCTACACCTTC
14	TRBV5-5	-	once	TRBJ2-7	CASSLDRGSYEQYF	TGTGCCAGCAGCTTGGATAGGGGCTCCTACGAGCAGTACTTC
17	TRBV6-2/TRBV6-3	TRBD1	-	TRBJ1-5	CASSPPGQVYRNQPQHF	TGTGCCAGCAGTCCCCCGGGACAGGTTTATCGCAATCAGCCCCAGCATTTT
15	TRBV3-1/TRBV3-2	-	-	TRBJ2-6	CASSRPGSGANVLTF	TGTGCCAGCAGCCGGCCGGGGTCTGGGGCCAACGTCCTGACTTTC
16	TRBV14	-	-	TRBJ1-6	CASSQVPGSYNSPLHF	TGTGCCAGCAGCCAAGTTCCAGGGTCATATAATTCACCCCTCCACTTT
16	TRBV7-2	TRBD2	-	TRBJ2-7	CASSPLRGGRGYEQYF	TGTGCCAGCAGCCCGTTGCGAGGCGGGAGAGGCTACGAGCAGTACTTC